A selection of T cell receptor beta chains follows, all from one sample in a study of early T cells in non-severe SARS-CoV-2 infection. TCRdb passed the 5' RACE reads through MiXCR, listing each CDR3 protein once. The sample yields 55,000 to 70,000 distinct CDR3 sequences, over 9% seen once. Sequencing was carried out using whole blood. The receptor set was obtained from an adult who was a healthcare worker with PCR-confirmed SARS-CoV-2 infection or an uninfected control (not recorded which). Both conserved end residues are part of each CDR3. D genes are given only for firm matches. Clone sizes are given selectively: once, few, many, or a class where the clone is expanded.

many	-	TRBV7-9	TRBJ2-7	TGTGCCAGCAGCCTTGGAAGGGGTCCCTATATTGGAGAGCAGTACTTC	CASSLGRGPYIGEQYF
few	TRBD1	TRBV30	TRBJ1-4	TGTGCCTGGAGTGCCGGGACAGGGGGTTCCAATGAAAAACTGTTTTTT	CAWSAGTGGSNEKLFF
few	TRBD2	TRBV20-1	TRBJ2-5	TGCAGTGCTAGGAGGACTAGTAGTACGCGAGAGACCCAGTACTTC	CSARRTSSTRETQYF
many	TRBD2	TRBV9	TRBJ2-7	TGTGCCAGCAGCCTAGAGCCGACTAGCCTCAGCGAGCAGTACTTC	CASSLEPTSLSEQYF
few	-	TRBV7-7	TRBJ2-2	TGTGCTAGCAGCTTAGAAGGGAGAAGGAAGCCCGGGGAGCTGTTTTTT	CASSLEGRRKPGELFF
once	-	TRBV6-2/TRBV6-3	TRBJ2-1	TGTGCCAGCAGAGACTCTAGGAAGGAGCAGTTCTTC	CASRDSRKEQFF
-	-	TRBV4-3	TRBJ2-7	TGCGCCAGCAGCCACCAGACAGGACCCTACGAGCAGTACTTC	CASSHQTGPYEQYF
-	-	TRBV12-3/TRBV12-4	TRBJ1-2	TGTGCCAGCAGACCAGCCGCCAGCTATGGCTACACCTTC	CASRPAASYGYTF
-	-	TRBV6-1	TRBJ2-6	TGTGCCACCAAGTGGGCGCCGTCTGAGGCCAACGTCCTGACTTTC	CATKWAPSEANVLTF
few	-	TRBV7-9	TRBJ1-1	TGTGCCAGCAGTCCCCCAGGGGCTGGCACTGAAGCTTTCTTT	CASSPPGAGTEAFF
few	-	TRBV20-1	TRBJ2-7	TGCAGTGCTAGCCAATGGGGCTACGAGCAGTACTTC	CSASQWGYEQYF
many	-	TRBV27	TRBJ1-3	TGTGCCAGCAGTAAGAGGACGGGGAGCTCTGGAAACACCATATATTTT	CASSKRTGSSGNTIYF
-	-	TRBV2	TRBJ1-1	TGTGCCAGCAGTGAATTGGTTATGGGCAGATGGGGAGCTTTCTTT	CASSELVMGRWGAFF
many	TRBD2	TRBV5-4	TRBJ2-1	TGTGCCAGCAGCTCCTTAGCGGGTAACTCCTACAATGAGCAGTTCTTC	CASSSLAGNSYNEQFF
-	TRBD2	TRBV20-1	TRBJ2-5	TGCAGTGCTGGGGTAATAGCGGGGCCACAAGAGACCCAGTACTTC	CSAGVIAGPQETQYF
-	TRBD2	TRBV6-2/TRBV6-3	TRBJ2-5	TGTGCCAGCAGTTACCCCCTCCGGCGGGGGAACCAAGAGACCCAGTACTTC	CASSYPLRRGNQETQYF
few	-	TRBV6-4	TRBJ2-3	TGTGCCAGCAGTGTTAAGTCTCCTAGCACAGATACGCAGTATTTT	CASSVKSPSTDTQYF
few	TRBD2	TRBV10-3	TRBJ2-1	TGTGCCATCAGTGTGGGACTAGCGGGGGAGAATGAGCAGTTCTTC	CAISVGLAGENEQFF
-	TRBD1	TRBV6-1	TRBJ2-5	TGTGCCAGCAGGAGGGGGCGGCTCCAAGAGACCCAGTACTTC	CASRRGRLQETQYF
few	-	TRBV29-1	TRBJ1-1	TGCAGCGTTGAAGGCCACAGTAGTATTGCTGAAGCTTTCTTT	CSVEGHSSIAEAFF
-	-	TRBV6-5	TRBJ2-7	TGTGCCAGCAGTTCCCCAGACAGTTACGAGCAGTACTTC	CASSSPDSYEQYF
-	-	TRBV5-5	TRBJ1-4	TGTGCCAGCAACTTAGGGGGAACTAATGAAAAACTGTTTTTT	CASNLGGTNEKLFF
few	TRBD1	TRBV6-6	TRBJ2-4	TGTGCCAGCAGTCACCCGGACAGGGTGGGGTCCGCAAACATTCAGTACTTC	CASSHPDRVGSANIQYF
few	TRBD1	TRBV7-8	TRBJ1-5	TGTGCCAGCAGCTCGACAGGGCCACACCTCATCGGCAATCAGCCCCAGCATTTT	CASSSTGPHLIGNQPQHF
-	-	TRBV7-9	TRBJ1-4	TGTGCCAGCAGTAGGGGGTTTACTGAAAAACTGTTTTTT	CASSRGFTEKLFF
few	-	TRBV9	TRBJ2-5	TGTGCCAGCAGCCTCCAGAGGGAGGAGACCCAGTACTTC	CASSLQREETQYF
few	-	TRBV20-1	TRBJ1-2	TGCAGTGCTTACCGGGTAGCTAACTATGGCTACACCTTC	CSAYRVANYGYTF